The present T cell receptor beta chain was sequenced within a study of sequential checkpoint blockade in melanoma. The treatment denotes: randomized to nivolumab then ipilimumab (arm A) or the reverse (arm B). Germline V gives CDR1 SNHLY, CDR2 FYNNEI. The CDR3 is 19 amino acids. Trimming cost V 6 bases and J 0 bases; bases outside gene matches: 17. Method: immunoSEQ multiplex PCR; TCRdb's copy keeps in-frame clones and lacks some. The sample lists 15,000 or so clones, roughly 50% seen once, with 16% in the top ten. The sample consisted of CD8+ T cells sorted from blood (inferred from file names), taken from a patient given nivolumab and ipilimumab in sequence. The gene calls are TRBV2 and TRBJ2-1; 7 nucleotides align to TRBD1. The receptor was isolated from a human donor with melanoma. CDR3 sequence reads: CASSGTATQGVSSYNEQFF. The DNA of the CDR3 is TGTGCCAGCAGCGGGACAGCGACACAAGGGGTCAGCTCCTACAATGAGCAGTTCTTC.